The T cell receptor (beta chain) under discussion was sequenced for a study of blood T cells in healthy people across ages. Of note for this clonotype: The antigen remains undetermined.

Those donating, healthy Caucasian individuals from Russia, were aged 6 to 90. Staff drew around 10 milliliters of peripheral blood from each donor. The V and J ends lost 5 bases and 11 bases respectively, with 14 bases between them. The CDR3 is 11 amino acids. CDR1 is DFQATT, CDR2 SNEGSKA, per germline (reference sequence). Overall study findings and caveats: Long-lived and aged donors differed, with more naive CD4+ cells and higher diversity in the long-lived. Diversity estimates drawn from one million T cells were deemed underestimates.

PCR was performed a second time for about 7 to 12 cycles using a sample-barcoded 5' primer and a J-beta primer mix. TCRdb reprocessed the 5' RACE reads via MiXCR and lists one record per CDR3 protein. Of 700,000 or so distinct CDR3 sequences in the sample, about 20% are singletons; the top ten hold roughly 22%. The chain couples TRBV20-1 to TRBJ2-3; TRBD2 might be the D (5 bases). Material: blood. The receptor comes from a man between 65 and 85 years old in good health. The DNA of the CDR3 is TGCAGTGCTCCCGTGGCGGGCGGGCAGTATTTT. Translated: CSAPVAGGQYF.